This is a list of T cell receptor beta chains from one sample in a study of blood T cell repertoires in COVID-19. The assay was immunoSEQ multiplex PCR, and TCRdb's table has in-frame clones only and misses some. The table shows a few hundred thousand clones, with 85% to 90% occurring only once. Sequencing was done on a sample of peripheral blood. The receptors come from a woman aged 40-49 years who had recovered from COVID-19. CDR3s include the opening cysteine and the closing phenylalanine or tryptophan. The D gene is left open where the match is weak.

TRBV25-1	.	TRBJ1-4	TGTGCCAGCAGTGAATACAGGGTTGGTAATGAAAAACTGTTTTTT	CASSEYRVGNEKLFF
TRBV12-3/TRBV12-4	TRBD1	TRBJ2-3	TGTGCCAGCAGCCACAGGGGAATAGATACGCAGTATTTT	CASSHRGIDTQYF
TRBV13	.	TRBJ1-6	TGTGCCAGCAGCTTAGGAGGGGTCCAGAGGAATTCACCCCTCCACTTT	CASSLGGVQRNSPLHF
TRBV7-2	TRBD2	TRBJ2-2	TGTGCCAGCAGCCTAGCGGGAGGGACGAACACCGGGGAGCTGTTTTTT	CASSLAGGTNTGELFF
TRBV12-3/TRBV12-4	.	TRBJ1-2	TGTGCCAGCAGCCGGGGGGGTAAGGACACCTTC	CASSRGGKDTF
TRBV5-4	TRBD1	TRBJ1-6	TGTGCCAGCAGCTTGCCGGGACAGGGAGTTTCACCCCTCCACTTT	CASSLPGQGVSPLHF
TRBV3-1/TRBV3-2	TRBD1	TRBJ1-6	TGTGCCAGCACCCGGTCAGGGGGAAATTCACCCCTCCACTTT	CASTRSGGNSPLHF
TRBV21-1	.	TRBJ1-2	TGTGCCAGCAGCAAAGGGGCAGCCCGAACCCAGAACTATGGCTACACCTTC	CASSKGAARTQNYGYTF
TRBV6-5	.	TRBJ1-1	TGTGCCAGCAGCGGACAGCAGAACACTGAAGCTTTCTTT	CASSGQQNTEAFF
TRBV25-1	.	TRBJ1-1	TGTGCCAGCACCGGGGCGGGAAGGAACACTGAAGCTTTCTTT	CASTGAGRNTEAFF
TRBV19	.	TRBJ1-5	TGTGCCAGTACCCCAACAGGGCTGGTATATAGCAATCAGCCCCAGCATTTT	CASTPTGLVYSNQPQHF
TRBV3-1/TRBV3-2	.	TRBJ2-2	TGTGCCAGCAGCCATTTAGCGTCCACCGGGGAGCTGTTTTTT	CASSHLASTGELFF
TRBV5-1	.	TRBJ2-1	TGCGCCAGCAGCCCTAGGGGGGGTACCGGGCGTGAGCAGTTCTTC	CASSPRGGTGREQFF
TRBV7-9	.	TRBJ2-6	TGTGCCAGCAGCTTAGCGTCCAGCTCTGGGGCCAACGTCCTGACTTTC	CASSLASSSGANVLTF
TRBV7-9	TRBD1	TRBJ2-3	TGTGCCACCCGGGGGACAGGCCGGAGTTGGGATACGCAGTATTTT	CATRGTGRSWDTQYF
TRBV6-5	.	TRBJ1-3	TGTGCCAGCAGTTACTGGGGCAGGGGCGGAAACACCATATATTTT	CASSYWGRGGNTIYF
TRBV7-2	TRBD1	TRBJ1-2	TGTGCCAGCAGCGCGGACAGGGGGTATGGCTACACCTTC	CASSADRGYGYTF
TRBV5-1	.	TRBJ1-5	TGCGCCAGCAGCCCCCAGGGTGGCGTCGGCAATCAGCCCCAGCATTTT	CASSPQGGVGNQPQHF
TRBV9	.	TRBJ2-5	TGTGCCAGCAACCGACGGGGGTCGGGACCCCAAGAGACCCAGTACTTC	CASNRRGSGPQETQYF